The following is a T cell receptor (beta chain) sequence with its context. Its specificity is not known. No patient had a history of multiple malignancies, as such patients were excluded. The data originate from a study of T cells in lung cancer brain metastases. Study context: Seventeen of the 20 patients had a tobacco use history. Points from the study as a whole: The complete infiltrating T cell repertoire may not have been retrieved from FFPE. Few clones were shared between paired lesions (mean Morisita roughly 0.23); most were lesion-specific.

Profiling relied on immunoSEQ multiplex PCR, and the TCRdb table lists in-frame clones only, not all of them. The table records 5,000 or so clones, 75% to 90% of them present only once. The CDR3 runs 13 residues. Trimming shortened V by 3 bases and J by 4 bases, and 9 bases separated the two germline ends. CDR1 SEHNR and CDR2 FQNEAQ come from the germline V gene (reference sequence). This chain joins TRBV7-9 and TRBJ1-1; D possibly corresponds to TRBD1 (6 bases). The receptor's source is a man aged 65 to 85 with non-small cell lung cancer. Material: tumor tissue from the primary lung tumor. This chain's CDR3 is CASSLLGGTEAFF. In DNA, the CDR3 is TGTGCCAGCAGCTTGCTAGGGGGCACTGAAGCTTTCTTT.